The sequence of this T cell receptor (beta chain) was determined in a study of cytomegalovirus exposure and HLA in healthy donors. Points from the study as a whole: In an earlier analysis, most TCR beta V segments were productive about 87% or about 30% of the time. In a later analysis, TCR beta V- and J-gene trimming was associated with a missense DCLRE1C variant. What a later analysis showed was that several of the most significant clusters appeared linked to common viral pathogens.

In the case of this clone: The antigen remains unidentified.

PCR involved 60 Vbeta and 13 Jbeta primers. The repertoire was sequenced with immunoSEQ multiplex PCR; TCRdb's copy has only in-frame clones and lacks some. Its table records about 170,000 clones. Trimming removed 6 bases from V and 2 bases from J, with 24 bases in between. Germline V gene data show CDR1 as WSHSY and CDR2 as SAAADI. This CDR3 has 18 residues. This chain links TRBV10-2 with TRBJ2-3; D is possibly TRBD1 (5 bases). The origin of this receptor is a woman between 18 and 29 years old in good health and CMV-seropositive. Material for sequencing was PBMCs. CDR3 sequence reads: CASSIPDPAGPFTDTQYF. The CDR3 bases are TGCGCCAGCAGCATCCCAGACCCCGCAGGGCCATTCACAGATACGCAGTATTTT.